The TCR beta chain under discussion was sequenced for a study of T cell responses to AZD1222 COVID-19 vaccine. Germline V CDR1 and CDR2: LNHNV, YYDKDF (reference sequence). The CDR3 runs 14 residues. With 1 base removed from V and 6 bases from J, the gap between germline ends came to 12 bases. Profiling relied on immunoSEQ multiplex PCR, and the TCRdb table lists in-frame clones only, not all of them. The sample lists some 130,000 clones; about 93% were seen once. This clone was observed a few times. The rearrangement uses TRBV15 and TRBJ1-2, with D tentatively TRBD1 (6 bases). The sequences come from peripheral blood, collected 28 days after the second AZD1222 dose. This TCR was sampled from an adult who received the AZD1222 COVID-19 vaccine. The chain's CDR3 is CATSRATGRHGYTF. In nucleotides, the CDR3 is TGTGCCACCAGCAGAGCGACAGGAAGGCATGGCTACACCTTC.